The 23 T cell receptor beta chains listed next were all sequenced from one sample in a study of blood T cells in healthy people across ages. Primers used in a second PCR of about 6 to 11 cycles were a sample-barcoded 5' primer and a J-beta primer mix. A single record per CDR3 protein comes from TCRdb applying MiXCR to the 5' RACE reads. The sample shows about 1.8 million distinct CDR3 sequences, 49% of them seen only once. Sequencing used blood. The receptors shown here come from a woman between 40 and 55 years old in good health.

This clonotype was counted a few times. The chain links TRBV6-5 to TRBJ2-2; weak D call: TRBD2 (7 bases). V lost 4 bases and J lost 4, with 13 bases in between. The CDR3 sequence is 15 residues long. Germline V gene data show CDR1 as MNHEY and CDR2 as SVGAGI. CDR3 nucleotides: TGTGCCAGCAGTTTACTGGGAGGGGGCACCGGGGAGCTGTTTTTT. It encodes CASSLLGGGTGELFF.

This clonotype was counted only a few times. This rearrangement joins TRBV7-3 to TRBJ2-3; 7 nucleotides agree with TRBD2. The J segment lost 6 bases and the V segment lost 3 bases, leaving 6 bases of the junction unmatched. CDR1 and CDR2 from the germline V gene are SGHTA and FQGTGA. The CDR3 contains 14 residues. CDR3 protein: CASSLGGGIDTQYF. DNA for the CDR3: TGTGCCAGCAGCTTGGGCGGGGGTATCGATACGCAGTATTTT. The entire variable domain, with the rest obtained from reference TRBV7-3 and TRBJ2-3, is as follows: GAGVSQTPSNKVTEKGKYVELRCDPISGHTALYWYRQSLGQGPEFLIYFQGTGAADDSGLPNDRFFAVRPEGSVSTLKIQRTERGDSAVYLCASSLGGGIDTQYFGPGTRLTVL.

This chain connects TRBV11-1 to TRBJ2-2; a weak D match, TRBD2 (6 bases). The CDR3 length is 16 residues. The V and J ends lost 6 bases and 0 bases respectively, with 14 bases between them. Germline-derived CDR1 and CDR2 are SGHAT and FQDESV (reference sequence). The CDR3 loop is CASSIGGTPNTGELFF. The CDR3 nucleotides are TGTGCCAGCAGTATAGGCGGGACCCCGAACACCGGGGAGCTGTTTTTT.

The chain carries TRBV5-6 and TRBJ1-1; tentative D call: TRBD1 (6 bases). The CDR3 covers 14 residues. Germline V gene data show CDR1 as SGHDT and CDR2 as YYEEEE. V shed 5 bases and J shed 2 bases, with 13 bases lying between them. DNA of the CDR3: TGTGCCAGCAGACAGGGCCTGCTAAACACTGAAGCTTTCTTT. It yields the protein CASRQGLLNTEAFF. Variable domain in full (rest from reference TRBV5-6 and TRBJ1-1): DAGVTQSPTHLIKTRGQQVTLRCSPKSGHDTVSWYQQALGQGPQFIFQYYEEEERQRGNFPDRFSGHQFPNYSSELNVNALLLGDSALYLCASRQGLLNTEAFFGQGTRLTVV.

The V call is TRBV29-1, the J call TRBJ2-5, with 7 nucleotides matching TRBD1. CDR1 and CDR2 from the germline V gene are SQVTM and ANQGSEA. Trimming removed 4 bases from V and 7 bases from J; junction bases left unmatched: 6. CDR3 size: 12 residues. The CDR3 protein is CSVADRKGTQYF. The CDR3 DNA sequence: TGCAGCGTTGCGGACAGGAAAGGGACCCAGTACTTC. The variable domain in full, completed from reference TRBV29-1 and TRBJ2-5, reads SAVISQKPSRDICQRGTSLTIQCQVDSQVTMMFWYRQQPGQSLTLIATANQGSEATYESGFVIDKFPISRPNLTFSTLTVSNMSPEDSSIYLCSVADRKGTQYFGPGTRLLVL.

This rearrangement joins TRBV28 to TRBJ2-5; D could derive from TRBD1 or TRBD2 (5 bases each). The CDR3 extends over 16 amino acids. Germline values: CDR1 MDHEN, CDR2 SYDVKM. V shed 6 bases and J shed 2 bases, with 19 bases lying between them. The CDR3 is CASSPNPGPAQETQYF. Here the CDR3 DNA reads TGTGCCAGCAGCCCTAATCCGGGACCCGCGCAAGAGACCCAGTACTTC.

This clonotype was seen a few times. The chain links TRBV9 to TRBJ2-3; tentatively, D is TRBD2 (6 bases). CDR1 is SGDLS and CDR2 is YYNGEE in the germline V gene. The CDR3 consists of 13 residues. V lost 6 bases and J lost 9, with 17 bases in between. Here the CDR3 reads CASTLQPGGTQYF. In DNA form, the CDR3 reads TGTGCCAGCACCCTACAGCCCGGGGGAACGCAGTATTTT.

This rearrangement joins TRBV7-2 to TRBJ2-1; no clear D. The germline V gene encodes CDR1 SGHTA and CDR2 FQGNSA. CDR3 length equals 16 residues. With 1 base removed from V and 9 bases from J, the gap between germline ends came to 19 bases. The DNA for the CDR3 is TGTGCCAGCAGCTTAGTTTCAGGCGACAAAGCAAGTGAGCAGTTCTTC. Encoded protein: CASSLVSGDKASEQFF. Variable domain in full (rest from reference TRBV7-2 and TRBJ2-1): GAGVSQSPSNKVTEKGKDVELRCDPISGHTALYWYRQSLGQGLEFLIYFQGNSAPDKSGLPSDRFSAERTGGSVSTLTIQRTQQEDSAVYLCASSLVSGDKASEQFFGPGTRLTVL.

The chain employs TRBV21-1 and TRBJ2-1; TRBD1 is taken as the D call from the table, unchecked against the DNA. TRBV21-1 is designated a pseudogene. CDR3 size: 16 residues. CDR3 sequence: CASSPRNPGTRYEQFF. The CDR3, as DNA: TGTGCCAGCAGCCCCAGGAACCCGGGGACCCGTTACGAGCAGTTCTTC.

This clonotype was recorded a few times. The chain has TRBV4-1 and TRBJ1-6, with D tentatively TRBD1 (5 bases). CDR1 is MGHRA and CDR2 is YSYEKL in the germline V gene. The CDR3 has 14 amino acids. Trimming took 4 bases from V and 9 from J, leaving 13 bases between them. The CDR3 DNA sequence: TGCGCCAGCAGCCTCCGGGACGGGATTTCACCCCTCCACTTT. Encoded protein: CASSLRDGISPLHF.

This chain uses TRBV20-1 with TRBJ1-5; no reliable D call. The V gene lost 0 bases and the J gene lost 3 bases, with 9 bases spanning the gap. The CDR3 consists of 14 residues. Germline V gene data show CDR1 as DFQATT and CDR2 as SNEGSKA (reference sequence). The DNA for the CDR3 is TGCAGTGCTAGAGATAGTAGATCCAATCAGCCCCAGCATTTT. It is translated as CSARDSRSNQPQHF.

The chain is built from TRBV24-1 and TRBJ2-1; D unresolved. The CDR3 runs to 11 residues. Trimming took off 5 bases at V and 6 bases at J, with 4 bases between the two ends. Germline CDR1 reads KGHDR; CDR2 reads SFDVKD. The CDR3 protein is CATSALNEQFF. DNA of the CDR3: TGTGCCACCAGTGCTCTCAATGAGCAGTTCTTC.

This clonotype appeared a single time. The chain carries TRBV6-1 and TRBJ1-5; TRBD1 aligns across 8 bases. CDR3 length: 14 residues. J was trimmed by 7 bases and V by 5 bases; bases with no gene match: 7. Germline V lookup: CDR1 MNHNS, CDR2 SASEGT. CDR3 DNA sequence: TGTGCCAGCAGTACGAAAGACAGGGGACAGCCCCAGCATTTT. This codes for CASSTKDRGQPQHF.

The chain carries TRBV4-3 and TRBJ2-5; TRBD2 matches 11 bases. CDR1 is LGHNA and CDR2 is YSLEER in the germline V gene. CDR3 size: 17 residues. V lost 4 bases, J lost 4 bases, and 11 bases stayed unmatched. This chain's CDR3 is CASSRGSGGAERETQYF. DNA for the CDR3: TGCGCCAGCAGCCGGGGTAGCGGGGGGGCCGAAAGAGAGACCCAGTACTTC.

The genes are TRBV5-1 and TRBJ2-5; a weak D match, TRBD1 (6 bases). This CDR3 contains 15 residues. CDR1 is SGHRS and CDR2 is YFSETQ in the germline V gene. The V end was cut by 6 bases, the J end by 5 bases, with 20 bases between. This CDR3 is CASKTGEASIETQYF. The CDR3 DNA sequence: TGCGCCAGCAAGACAGGCGAAGCGTCTATCGAGACCCAGTACTTC.

This chain links TRBV2 with TRBJ2-7, with 9 bases fitting TRBD1. CDR1 is SNHLY and CDR2 is FYNNEI in the germline V gene. V gave up 7 bases and J gave up 4 bases; unmatched junction bases: 8. This CDR3 has 14 residues. Here the CDR3 DNA reads TGTGCCAGCATTCCGGGACAGGGTTATTACGAGCAGTACTTC. Protein: CASIPGQGYYEQYF.

In this sample, this clonotype turned up a few times. CDR3 DNA: TGTGCCAGCAGCTTAGGGGCGGGATCCTTCGCCCATGAGCAGTTCTTC. It codes for CASSLGAGSFAHEQFF. The chain is built from TRBV7-2 and TRBJ2-1; D is perhaps TRBD2 (6 bases). The CDR3 totals 16 residues. V dropped 1 base and J dropped 8 bases, with 18 bases sitting between them. Germline loops: CDR1 SGHTA, CDR2 FQGNSA.

V and J are TRBV4-3 and TRBJ2-7; 9 bases agree with TRBD1. Trimming cost V 0 bases and J 4 bases; bases outside gene matches: 13. The length of the CDR3 is 18 residues. Germline loops: CDR1 LGHNA, CDR2 YSLEER. As DNA, the CDR3 is TGCGCCAGCAGCCAAGATCATCATTTAGCCGGGACAGGGTACGAGCAGTACTTC. It translates to CASSQDHHLAGTGYEQYF.

The V and J genes are TRBV6-1 and TRBJ2-1; 13 nucleotides align to TRBD2. Per the germline V gene, CDR1 is MNHNS and CDR2 is SASEGT. The trim removed 4 bases at V and 6 bases at J, leaving 3 bases unmatched. The CDR3 extends over 15 amino acids. CDR3 coding DNA: TGTGCCAGCAGTGGCGGGACTAGCGGGGTCAATGAGCAGTTCTTC. Translated: CASSGGTSGVNEQFF.

This rearrangement joins TRBV6-1 to TRBJ2-5, with D hard to call. The V and J ends lost 1 base and 0 bases respectively, with 6 bases between them. There are 14 residues in the CDR3. Germline CDR1 MNHNS, CDR2 SASEGT. The CDR3 DNA reads TGTGCCAGCAGTGAAGGGGCATACCAAGAGACCCAGTACTTC. Protein: CASSEGAYQETQYF.

This chain uses TRBV6-5 with TRBJ2-5; perhaps TRBD2 as D (7 bases). Per the germline V gene, CDR1 is MNHEY and CDR2 is SVGAGI. The CDR3 totals 16 residues. V lost 3 bases and J lost 3, with 17 bases in between. The DNA of the CDR3 is TGTGCCAGCAGTTATCGGCGGGGCGGGGGCAAAGAGACCCAGTACTTC. It specifies CASSYRRGGGKETQYF.

The gene calls are TRBV12-3 or TRBV12-4 and TRBJ1-1; perhaps TRBD1 as D (6 bases). There are 12 residues in the CDR3. Trimming removed 8 bases from V and 2 bases from J, with 9 bases in between. This chain's CDR3 is CASGQFNTEAFF. The CDR3 DNA reads TGTGCCAGCGGACAGTTTAACACTGAAGCTTTCTTT.

V is TRBV20-1 and J is TRBJ2-3; TRBD2 aligns across 8 bases. CDR1 and CDR2 from the germline V gene are DFQATT and SNEGSKA (reference sequence). V was pared by 2 bases and J by 5 bases, with 6 bases of the junction left unmatched. The CDR3 is 14 amino acids. CDR3 in amino acids: CSARKAGDVDTQYF. CDR3 DNA: TGCAGTGCTAGAAAAGCGGGGGATGTAGATACGCAGTATTTT.